This T cell receptor (beta chain) was captured by sequencing in a study of cytomegalovirus exposure and HLA in healthy donors. Study overall: A preliminary data release comprised 70 million to 95 million unique TCRs obtained from HLA-typed donors.

Trimming cost V 7 bases and J 6 bases; bases outside gene matches: 11. CDR3 length: 17 amino acids. CDR1 and CDR2 (germline): LNHDA, SQIVND (reference sequence). This clone was seen a few times. The antigen is unknown. The PCR used 60 Vbeta and 13 Jbeta primers. The method was immunoSEQ multiplex PCR; TCRdb's version includes in-frame clones alone and lacks a portion of them. This table has about 100,000 clones, approximately 68% appearing once. Study-wide findings and caveats: In vitro, three CMV-associated chains proved specific for CMV antigens. It was taken for granted in presence/absence analyses that sequencing depth across donors was roughly uniform. The availability of immune exposure information extended only to CMV serostatus.

This chain connects TRBV19 to TRBJ2-2; 13 bases agree with TRBD2. The source of this sequence is a woman between 18 and 30 years old in good health and CMV-seropositive. Sequencing was carried out using PBMCs. The CDR3 nucleotides are TGTGCCAGTACCAAATATGGACTAGCGGGAGAGGCCGGGGAGCTGTTTTTT. Its translation: CASTKYGLAGEAGELFF. Full variable domain (missing parts from reference TRBV19 and TRBJ2-2): DGGITQSPKYLFRKEGQNVTLSCEQNLNHDAMYWYRQDPGQGLRLIYYSQIVNDFQKGDIAEGYSVSREKKESFPLTVTSAQKNPTAFYLCASTKYGLAGEAGELFFGEGSRLTVL.